The 3 T cell receptor beta chains listed next were all sequenced from one sample in a study of early T cells in non-severe SARS-CoV-2 infection. TCRdb itself ran the 5' RACE reads through MiXCR, one entry per CDR3 protein. There are about 57,000 distinct CDR3 sequences in the sample; roughly 13% occur only once, and around 4.6% lies in the top ten. The sequencing input was whole blood. The receptors stem from an adult who was a healthcare worker with PCR-confirmed SARS-CoV-2 infection or an uninfected control (not recorded which).

This clonotype has ten or more counts. This rearrangement joins TRBV5-1 to TRBJ2-4; no clear D. This CDR3 is built from 14 residues. CDR1 and CDR2 from the germline V gene are SGHRS and YFSETQ. V was pared by 2 bases and J by 0 bases, with 6 bases between. DNA of the CDR3: TGCGCCAGCAGCTTAGAACTAGCCAAAAACATTCAGTACTTC. Its translation is CASSLELAKNIQYF.

This chain links TRBV7-9 with TRBJ2-3; D gene uncertain. Trimming left V 9 bases short and J 2 bases short, with 3 bases between. The germline CDR1 and CDR2 sequences are SEHNR and FQNEAQ (reference sequence). The CDR3 runs to 10 residues. This CDR3 is CARSTDTQYF. The CDR3 DNA follows: TGTGCCAGGTCCACAGATACGCAGTATTTT.

There are many counts of this clonotype. This sequence joins TRBV6-1 and TRBJ2-7; 10 bases are shared with TRBD1. From germline, CDR1 is MNHNS and CDR2 SASEGT. J lost 6 bases, V lost 5 bases, and 7 bases had no gene match. The CDR3 loop spans 14 amino acids. CDR3 DNA sequence: TGTGCCAGCAGTAAAGGGACAGGGGAGAGCGAGCAGTACTTC. Translation gives CASSKGTGESEQYF.